This passage covers 20 T cell receptor beta chains from one sample sequenced in a study of cytotoxic CD8 clonotypes in ibrutinib-treated CLL. Profiling relied on immunoSEQ multiplex PCR, and the TCRdb table lists in-frame clones only, not all of them. Of about 140,000 clones listed, about 91% are singletons. The input for sequencing was PBMCs, taken after 12 months of ibrutinib treatment. The source is a human donor with chronic lymphocytic leukemia.

The chain is built from TRBV9 and TRBJ2-6, with D tentatively TRBD1 (6 bases). Germline CDR1 and CDR2: SGDLS and YYNGEE. This CDR3 contains 13 residues. The ends were cut back, 4 bases at V and 12 bases at J, with 14 bases in the middle. CDR3 region: CASSPHRVPVLTF. The CDR3 bases are TGTGCCAGCAGCCCGCACAGGGTACCCGTCCTGACTTTC.

The rearrangement joins TRBV5-8 to TRBJ1-5, with 9 bases identical to TRBD1. This CDR3 is built from 15 residues. The V gene's germline CDR1 is SGHTS and CDR2 YDEGEE. The junction had 5 bases not matched to a gene; V was cut back by 3 bases and J by 4 bases. The CDR3 region is CASSSGTGPNQPQHF. For the CDR3, the DNA is TGTGCCAGCAGCTCGGGGACAGGGCCAAATCAGCCCCAGCATTTT.

The chain employs TRBV18 and TRBJ2-1, with a tentative D call TRBD1 (6 bases). There are 15 residues in the CDR3. Trimming left V 1 base short and J 3 bases short, with 10 bases between. Germline loops: CDR1 KGHSH, CDR2 LQKENI. CDR3 DNA sequence: TGTGCCAGCTCACCACGGGACAAGAACTACAATGAGCAGTTCTTC. This encodes CASSPRDKNYNEQFF.

The rearrangement uses TRBV9 and TRBJ1-4; possible D gene TRBD1, 5 bases. V was clipped by 4 bases and J by 10 bases, with 11 bases between them. This CDR3 is built from 12 residues. Germline V gene data show CDR1 as SGDLS and CDR2 as YYNGEE. This chain's CDR3 is CASSQLQGKLFF. The CDR3 nucleotides read TGTGCCAGCAGCCAACTTCAGGGAAAACTGTTTTTT.

The chain links TRBV2 to TRBJ2-7, with D unclear. The CDR3 has 11 amino acids. The germline V gene encodes CDR1 SNHLY and CDR2 FYNNEI. V was shortened by 4 bases and J by 7 bases, with 8 bases between the two germline ends. CDR3 region: CASSGRTEQYF. CDR3 nucleotide sequence: TGTGCCAGCAGTGGACGGACGGAGCAGTACTTC.

This clone has a single count. The rearrangement uses TRBV19 and TRBJ2-7, with D perhaps TRBD2 (5 bases). The germline V gene has CDR1 LNHDA and CDR2 SQIVND (reference sequence). Trimming took 3 bases from V and 3 from J, leaving 12 bases between them. The CDR3 is 14 amino acids. The CDR3 DNA follows: TGTGCCAGTAGTATCAATCCTAGCTACTACGAGCAGTACTTC. Amino acid sequence: CASSINPSYYEQYF.

The J gene is TRBJ1-2, the V gene TRBV6-5; D unresolved. Germline values: CDR1 MNHEY, CDR2 SVGAGI. V shed 0 bases and J shed 8 bases, with 13 bases lying between them. This CDR3 comprises 14 residues. CDR3 DNA sequence: TGTGCCAGCAGTTACTCGAGTCGGGTGGGAGGCTACACCTTC. This codes for CASSYSSRVGGYTF.

The J gene is TRBJ1-1, the V gene TRBV19, with D possibly TRBD1 on 5 matching bases. V was shortened by 11 bases and J by 6 bases, with 16 bases between the two germline ends. CDR3 size: 12 residues. Germline CDR1 reads LNHDA; CDR2 reads SQIVND (reference sequence). The CDR3 sequence: CAAQGGIAEAFF. DNA for the CDR3: TGTGCCGCCCAGGGCGGGATTGCTGAAGCTTTCTTT.

This chain joins TRBV19 and TRBJ2-5; D gene ambiguous. The ends were cut back, 3 bases at V and 1 base at J, with 12 bases in the middle. The CDR3 runs 15 residues. Germline V gives CDR1 LNHDA, CDR2 SQIVND (reference sequence). The CDR3 sequence: CASSMSGQLQETQYF. DNA of the CDR3: TGTGCCAGTAGTATGTCGGGCCAGCTCCAAGAGACCCAGTACTTC.

This clone appeared once. The chain links TRBV4-2 to TRBJ2-1; D is perhaps TRBD1 (5 bases). Germline V gene sequence: CDR1 LGHNA, CDR2 YNFKEQ. Trimming stripped 2 bases from V and 5 bases from J, with 7 bases between. The CDR3 covers 13 residues. The CDR3 region has the DNA TGTGCCAGCAGCCAACCACAGGACAATGAGCAGTTCTTC. It yields the protein CASSQPQDNEQFF.

The chain combines TRBV5-1 with TRBJ2-1; 9 bases line up with TRBD2. Trimming at V came to 2 bases and at J to 6 bases, leaving 12 bases not matched to a gene. CDR1 and CDR2 (germline): SGHRS, YFSETQ. The length of the CDR3 is 17 residues. The CDR3 coding sequence is TGCGCCAGCAGCTTCCCGACTAGCGGATCTTTTGGCAATGAGCAGTTCTTC. This gives the protein CASSFPTSGSFGNEQFF.

The J gene is TRBJ1-5, the V gene TRBV19; D might be TRBD1 (5 bases). The CDR3 spans 14 residues. From germline, CDR1 is LNHDA and CDR2 SQIVND (reference sequence). Trimming shortened V by 9 bases and J by 0 bases, and 12 bases separated the two germline ends. This CDR3 is CASAKGNSNQPQHF. The CDR3 DNA sequence: TGTGCCAGCGCAAAGGGGAATAGCAATCAGCCCCAGCATTTT.

The CDR3 sequence: CAISEYVWGGYTF. For the CDR3, the DNA is TGTGCCATCAGTGAATATGTCTGGGGTGGCTACACCTTC. The V call is TRBV10-3, the J call TRBJ1-2; D is unresolved. Trimming took 3 bases from V and 7 from J, leaving 12 bases between them. There are 13 residues in the CDR3. Germline V lookup: CDR1 ENHRY, CDR2 SYGVKD.

The chain has TRBV11-2 and TRBJ2-4; no clear D. This CDR3 spans 15 amino acids. V was cut by 2 bases and J by 1 base, with 9 bases left in between. Germline V gene data show CDR1 as SGHAT and CDR2 as FQNNGV. CDR3 amino acids: CASSLFGMAKNIQYF. DNA of the CDR3: TGTGCCAGCAGCTTATTTGGGATGGCCAAAAACATTCAGTACTTC.

Worth noting for this clone: Mismatch with germline at one junction end may stem from a read error. The chain uses TRBV2 and TRBJ2-2, with TRBD2 matching 9 bases. Germline CDR1 SNHLY, CDR2 FYNNEI. The CDR3 runs 16 residues. In nucleotides, the CDR3 is TGTGCCAGCAGTCAAGCGGGAGGTGGGAACACCGGGGAGCTGTTTTTT. This encodes CASSQAGGGNTGELFF. Using reference TRBV2 and TRBJ2-2 for the parts outside the CDR3, the full variable domain is EPEVTQTPSHQVTQMGQEVILRCVPISNHLYFYWYRQILGQKVEFLVSFYNNEISEKSEIFDDQFSVERPDGSNFTLKIRSTKLEDSAMYFCASSQAGGGNTGELFFGEGSRLTVL.

This chain joins TRBV28 and TRBJ2-2, with a weak D call TRBD2 (6 bases). The CDR3 length is 11 residues. The germline V and J ends were trimmed by 10 bases and 7 bases, with 10 bases remaining between them. In germline, CDR1 is MDHEN, CDR2 SYDVKM. CDR3 bases: TGTGCCACCGTGGGGGGCGGGGAGCTGTTTTTT. Its protein is CATVGGGELFF.

This clone was counted once. The chain employs TRBV28 and TRBJ2-3; 10 positions match TRBD1. V dropped 5 bases and J dropped 5; count of bases not matched to a gene: 4. The CDR3 length is 14 residues. Germline CDR1 is MDHEN and CDR2 is SYDVKM. CDR3 nucleotide sequence: TGTGCCAGCAGTACGACAGGGGGCGGAGATACGCAGTATTTT. It is translated as CASSTTGGGDTQYF. Full variable domain (missing parts from reference TRBV28 and TRBJ2-3): DVKVTQSSRYLVKRTGEKVFLECVQDMDHENMFWYRQDPGLGLRLIYFSYDVKMKEKGDIPEGYSVSREKKERFSLILESASTNQTSMYLCASSTTGGGDTQYFGPGTRLTVL.

The J gene is TRBJ1-3, the V gene TRBV19, with D uncertain. Germline CDR1 and CDR2: LNHDA and SQIVND (reference sequence). The germline V and J ends were trimmed by 5 bases and 4 bases, with 18 bases remaining between them. The CDR3 has 16 residues. Written as DNA, the CDR3 is TGTGCCAGTAGTTCTTTACGTGGGGTAGCCGGAAACACCATATATTTT. It translates to CASSSLRGVAGNTIYF.

The rearrangement uses TRBV19 and TRBJ2-7; D is perhaps TRBD1 (6 bases). CDR1 and CDR2 from the germline V gene are LNHDA and SQIVND (reference sequence). This CDR3 region has 14 residues. Trimming removed 5 bases at V and 3 bases at J, with 14 bases between. This CDR3 is CASSYGTLNYEQYF. DNA for the CDR3: TGTGCCAGTAGTTATGGGACACTTAACTACGAGCAGTACTTC.

The rearrangement joins TRBV10-3 to TRBJ2-3, with TRBD1 matching 11 bases. Losses at the gene ends were 0 bases for V and 4 bases for J; bases not matched to a gene: 9. Looked up from germline, CDR1 is ENHRY and CDR2 is SYGVKD. The CDR3 runs to 18 residues. The CDR3 DNA sequence: TGTGCCATCAGTGAGTCCTTCATACGGGACAGGGGGGCAGATACGCAGTATTTT. This encodes CAISESFIRDRGADTQYF.